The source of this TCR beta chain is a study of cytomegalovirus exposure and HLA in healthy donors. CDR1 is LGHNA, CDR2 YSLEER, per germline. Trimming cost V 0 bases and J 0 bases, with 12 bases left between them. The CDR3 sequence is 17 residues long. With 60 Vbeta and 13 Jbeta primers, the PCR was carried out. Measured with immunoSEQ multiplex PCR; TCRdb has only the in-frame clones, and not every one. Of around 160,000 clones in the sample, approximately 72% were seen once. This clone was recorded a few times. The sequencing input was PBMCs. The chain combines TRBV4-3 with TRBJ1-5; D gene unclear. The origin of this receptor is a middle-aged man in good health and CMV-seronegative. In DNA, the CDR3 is TGCGCCAGCAGCCAAGATTTTTCCAGAAATAGCAATCAGCCCCAGCATTTT. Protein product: CASSQDFSRNSNQPQHF.